The following is a T cell receptor beta chain sequence with its context. In the original analysis: Counts of nucleated cells, estimated from reference gene primer amplification, were obtained. The method was immunoSEQ multiplex PCR; TCRdb's version includes in-frame clones alone and lacks a portion of them. D and trimming were read from the DNA, whereas the V and J calls and clone size are those reported in that table. Of approximately 94,000 clones in the sample, approximately 90% were seen once. The source of the sample is a study of blood T cell repertoires in COVID-19. Study-wide background: Sites in the United States, Italy and Spain provided acute and convalescent COVID-19 samples. T cells, B-cell-depleted T cells, or PBMCs provided the cDNA or gDNA that served as material.

CDR1 is MDHEN, CDR2 SYDVKM, per germline. The CDR3 has 14 residues. V lost 6 bases to trimming and J lost 6 bases; unmatched junction nucleotides: 11. The sequenced sample was peripheral blood. This chain connects TRBV28 to TRBJ2-7; the match to TRBD2 covers 7 bases. The source is a woman at least 80 years old with active COVID-19. The chain's CDR3 is CASSLGAGALEQYF. The DNA of the CDR3 is TGTGCCAGCAGCCTTGGGGCGGGAGCGCTCGAGCAGTACTTC.